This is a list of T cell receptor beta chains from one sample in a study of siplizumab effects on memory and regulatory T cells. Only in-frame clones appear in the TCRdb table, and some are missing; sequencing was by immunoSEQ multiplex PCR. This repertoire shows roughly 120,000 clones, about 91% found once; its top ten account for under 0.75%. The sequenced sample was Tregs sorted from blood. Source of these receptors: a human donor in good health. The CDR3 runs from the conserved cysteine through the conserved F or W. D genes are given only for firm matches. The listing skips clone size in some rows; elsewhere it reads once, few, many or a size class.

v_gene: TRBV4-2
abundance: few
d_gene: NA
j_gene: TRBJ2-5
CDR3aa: CASSQAGVETQYF
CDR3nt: TGTGCCAGCAGCCAAGCGGGGGTAGAGACCCAGTACTTC

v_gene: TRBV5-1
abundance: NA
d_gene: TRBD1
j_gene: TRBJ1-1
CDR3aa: CASSWGTGGTEAFF
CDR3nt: TGCGCCAGCAGCTGGGGGACAGGTGGGACTGAAGCTTTCTTT

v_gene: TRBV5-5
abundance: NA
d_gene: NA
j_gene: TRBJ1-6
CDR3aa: CASSLEGRKDSPLHF
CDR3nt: TGTGCCAGCAGCTTGGAAGGGAGGAAGGATTCACCCCTCCACTTT

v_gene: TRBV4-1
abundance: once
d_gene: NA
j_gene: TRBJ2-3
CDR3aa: CASSQASGAQYF
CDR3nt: TGCGCCAGCAGCCAAGCCTCAGGGGCGCAGTATTTT

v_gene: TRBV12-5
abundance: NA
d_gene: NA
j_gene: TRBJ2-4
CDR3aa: CASGSPTVGELAKNIQYF
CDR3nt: TGTGCTAGTGGTTCACCCACGGTCGGAGAGCTAGCCAAAAACATTCAGTACTTC

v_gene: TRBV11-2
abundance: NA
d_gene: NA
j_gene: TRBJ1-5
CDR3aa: CASSLVPSQPQHF
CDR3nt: TGTGCCAGCAGCTTAGTGCCGTCTCAGCCCCAGCATTTT

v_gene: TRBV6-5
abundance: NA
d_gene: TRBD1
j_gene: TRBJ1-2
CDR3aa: CASSTPTGNYGYTF
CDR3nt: TGTGCCAGCAGTACCCCGACAGGGAACTATGGCTACACCTTC

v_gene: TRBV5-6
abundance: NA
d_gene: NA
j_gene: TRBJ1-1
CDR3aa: CASSLRPTAEAFF
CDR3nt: TGTGCCAGCAGCTTGAGGCCGACTGCTGAAGCTTTCTTT

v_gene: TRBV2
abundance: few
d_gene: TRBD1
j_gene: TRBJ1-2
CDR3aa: CASSNIQGANYGYTF
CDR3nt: TGTGCCAGCAGCAATATACAGGGGGCCAACTATGGCTACACCTTC

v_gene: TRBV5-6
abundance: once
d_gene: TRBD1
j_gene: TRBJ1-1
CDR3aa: CASSLNRGWVTEAFF
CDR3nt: TGTGCCAGCAGCCTCAACAGGGGGTGGGTCACTGAAGCTTTCTTT

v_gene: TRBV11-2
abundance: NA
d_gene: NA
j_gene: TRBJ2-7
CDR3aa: CASSLVQWSYEQYF
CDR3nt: TGTGCCAGCAGCTTAGTTCAGTGGTCTTACGAGCAGTACTTC

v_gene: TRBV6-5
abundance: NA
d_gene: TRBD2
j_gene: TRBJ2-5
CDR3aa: CASSYSLAMGTQYF
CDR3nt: TGTGCCAGCAGTTACTCACTAGCGATGGGGACCCAGTACTTC

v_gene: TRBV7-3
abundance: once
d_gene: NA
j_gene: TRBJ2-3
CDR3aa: CASSPLTRGDTQYF
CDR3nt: TGTGCCAGCAGCCCCCTGACTAGAGGAGATACGCAGTATTTT

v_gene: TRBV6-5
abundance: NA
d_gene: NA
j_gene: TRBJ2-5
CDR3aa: CASSRGLGKETQYF
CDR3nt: TGTGCCAGCAGCCGCGGACTGGGCAAAGAGACCCAGTACTTC

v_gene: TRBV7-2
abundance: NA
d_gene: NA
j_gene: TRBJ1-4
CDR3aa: CASSTPLGDNEKLFF
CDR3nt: TGTGCCAGCAGCACGCCCCTTGGGGATAATGAAAAACTGTTTTTT

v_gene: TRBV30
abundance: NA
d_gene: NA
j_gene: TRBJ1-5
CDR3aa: CAWSVVSGTSQHF
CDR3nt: TGTGCCTGGAGTGTAGTATCGGGGACTTCCCAGCATTTT

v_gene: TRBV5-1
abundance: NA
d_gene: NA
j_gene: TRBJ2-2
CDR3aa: CASSLAGANTGELFF
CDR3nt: TGCGCCAGCAGCTTGGCGGGGGCGAACACCGGGGAGCTGTTTTTT

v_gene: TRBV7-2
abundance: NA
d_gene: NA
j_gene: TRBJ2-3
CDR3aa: CASSPDSFHTQYF
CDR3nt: TGTGCCAGCAGCCCAGACTCCTTTCATACGCAGTATTTT

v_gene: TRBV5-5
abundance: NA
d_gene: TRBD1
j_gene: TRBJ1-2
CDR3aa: CASSRQGLDYGYTF
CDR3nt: TGTGCCAGCAGCCGACAGGGGCTGGACTATGGCTACACCTTC

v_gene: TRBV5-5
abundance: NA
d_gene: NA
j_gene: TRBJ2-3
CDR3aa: CASSLGERTDTQYF
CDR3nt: TGTGCCAGCAGTCTCGGGGAGCGCACAGATACGCAGTATTTT

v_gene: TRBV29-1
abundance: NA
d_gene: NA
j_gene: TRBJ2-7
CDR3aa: CSVGRRGSYEQYF
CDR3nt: TGCAGCGTTGGGCGAAGGGGCTCCTACGAGCAGTACTTC

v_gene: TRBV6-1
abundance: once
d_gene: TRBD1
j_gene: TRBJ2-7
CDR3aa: CASSPGTGGSEQYF
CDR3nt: TGTGCCAGCAGTCCCGGGACAGGGGGCTCCGAGCAGTACTTC

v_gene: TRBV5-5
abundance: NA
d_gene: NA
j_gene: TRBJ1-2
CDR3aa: CASSPGEGTGYGYTF
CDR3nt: TGTGCCAGCAGCCCTGGAGAGGGGACGGGGTATGGCTACACCTTC

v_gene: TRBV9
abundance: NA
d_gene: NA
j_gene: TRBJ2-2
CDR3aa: CASSVDDRDTGELFF
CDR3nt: TGTGCCAGCAGCGTAGATGACCGAGACACCGGGGAGCTGTTTTTT